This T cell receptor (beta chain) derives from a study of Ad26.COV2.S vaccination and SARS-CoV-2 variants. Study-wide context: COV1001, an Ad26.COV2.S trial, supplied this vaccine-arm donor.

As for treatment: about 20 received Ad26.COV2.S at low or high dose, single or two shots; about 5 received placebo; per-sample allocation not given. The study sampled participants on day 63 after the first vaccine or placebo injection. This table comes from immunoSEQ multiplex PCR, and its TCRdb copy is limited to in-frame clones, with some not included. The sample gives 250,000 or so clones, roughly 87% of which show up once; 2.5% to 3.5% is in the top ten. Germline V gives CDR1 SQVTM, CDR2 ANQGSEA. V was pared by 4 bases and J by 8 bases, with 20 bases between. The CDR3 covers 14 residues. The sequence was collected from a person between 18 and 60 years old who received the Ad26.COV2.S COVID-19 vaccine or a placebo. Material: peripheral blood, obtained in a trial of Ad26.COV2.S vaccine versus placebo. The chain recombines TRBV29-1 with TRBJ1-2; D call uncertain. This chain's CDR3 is CSVVGDPEDWGYTF. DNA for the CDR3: TGCAGCGTTGTTGGCGACCCGGAAGATTGGGGCTACACCTTC.